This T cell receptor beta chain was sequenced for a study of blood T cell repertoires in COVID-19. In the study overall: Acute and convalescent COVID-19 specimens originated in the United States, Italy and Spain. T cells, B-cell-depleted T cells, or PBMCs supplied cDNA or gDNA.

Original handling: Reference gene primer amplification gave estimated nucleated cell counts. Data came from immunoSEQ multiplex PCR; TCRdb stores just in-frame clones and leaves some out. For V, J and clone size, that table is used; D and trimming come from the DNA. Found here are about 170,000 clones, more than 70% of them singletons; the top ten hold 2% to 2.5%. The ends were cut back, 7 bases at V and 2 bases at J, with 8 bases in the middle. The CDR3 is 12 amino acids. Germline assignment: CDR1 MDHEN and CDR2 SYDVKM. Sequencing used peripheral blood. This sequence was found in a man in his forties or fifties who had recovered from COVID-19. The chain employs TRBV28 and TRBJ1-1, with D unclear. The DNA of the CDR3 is TGTGCCAGCACTGGAGCAAACACTGAAGCTTTCTTT. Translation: CASTGANTEAFF.